This TCR beta chain was observed in a study of blood T cell repertoires in COVID-19. Background on the study: T cells, B-cell-depleted T cells, or PBMCs supplied cDNA or gDNA.

Per the original methods: Nucleated cell number was recorded as an estimate derived from reference gene primer amplification. Some clones are missing from TCRdb's copy, which holds only in-frame ones; the method was immunoSEQ multiplex PCR. That table gives V, J and clone size, and the DNA gave D and trimming. The table has under 450,000 clones, roughly 84% seen once. The V gene end was trimmed by 6 bases and the J gene end by 7 bases; junction bases not matched to a gene: 8. The CDR3 consists of 14 residues. Germline loops: CDR1 MNHEY, CDR2 SVGAGI. Study members were between roughly 18 and 89 years old and lived in roughly 24 US regions. The study assigned cohorts using participant-reported clinical history.

Material for sequencing was PBMCs or T cells enriched from blood (not recorded which). V usage is TRBV6-5 and J usage is TRBJ2-1; the match to TRBD2 covers 8 bases. This TCR was recovered from a woman in her 30s who had recovered from COVID-19. The CDR3 DNA follows: TGTGCCAGCAGCAAAACCGGGACTAGAAATGAGCAGTTCTTC. It translates to CASSKTGTRNEQFF.